The rows below give T cell receptor beta chains drawn from one sample of a study of glioma-infiltrating T cells after dendritic cell vaccination. This table comes from immunoSEQ multiplex PCR, and its TCRdb copy is limited to in-frame clones, with some not included. The sample has about 110,000 clones; nearly 90% are singletons. The sample consisted of blood, taken after dendritic cell vaccination. Every receptor here comes from a human donor with glioblastoma. Both conserved end residues are trimmed from each CDR3. Each record gives: J gene, V gene, clone size, CDR3 protein. Part of the rows lack a size; the others show once, few, many or a class for expanded clones.

J: TRBJ1-2
V: TRBV28
size: few
CDR3: ASSLFNLRGTGHNGYT

J: TRBJ2-5
V: TRBV5-1
size: NA
CDR3: ASSPGTSLETQY

J: TRBJ2-3
V: TRBV7-9
size: NA
CDR3: ASSRQGTSTDTQY

J: TRBJ2-1
V: TRBV6-1
size: NA
CDR3: AVSYEQF

J: TRBJ2-6
V: TRBV11-3
size: NA
CDR3: AIQEMTSGANVLT

J: TRBJ1-2
V: TRBV5-6
size: NA
CDR3: ASSLATANYGYT

J: TRBJ1-1
V: TRBV25-1
size: NA
CDR3: ASSSLGTGVNTEAF

J: TRBJ1-2
V: TRBV2
size: once
CDR3: ASSPQGWGNYGYT

J: TRBJ2-1
V: TRBV11-1
size: NA
CDR3: ASSLGLAGYNEQF

J: TRBJ2-5
V: TRBV6-1
size: NA
CDR3: ASSAWDTTQETQY

J: TRBJ2-1
V: TRBV7-2
size: NA
CDR3: ASSSVTGGYEQF

J: TRBJ1-1
V: TRBV5-1
size: NA
CDR3: ASSLQAGQGNTEAF

J: TRBJ1-1
V: TRBV30
size: NA
CDR3: AWRQAFTEAF

J: TRBJ2-2
V: TRBV6-6
size: NA
CDR3: ASSQGTGVAGELF

J: TRBJ1-2
V: TRBV19
size: once
CDR3: ASSIAGTGGHGYGYT

J: TRBJ2-3
V: TRBV9
size: NA
CDR3: ASSPRGLDTQY

J: TRBJ1-4
V: TRBV29-1
size: NA
CDR3: SVEEAGLGEKLF

J: TRBJ1-5
V: TRBV30
size: NA
CDR3: AWSRSLRGDQPQH

J: TRBJ1-5
V: TRBV19
size: few
CDR3: ASCRGSNQPQH

J: TRBJ2-7
V: TRBV6-1
size: NA
CDR3: ASREYSYEQY

J: TRBJ2-7
V: TRBV7-8
size: NA
CDR3: ASSFNPGSYEQY

J: TRBJ2-3
V: TRBV5-4
size: NA
CDR3: ASSPYPGTITDTQY

J: TRBJ2-1
V: TRBV11-2
size: NA
CDR3: ASSFRGGGEQF

J: TRBJ1-6
V: TRBV6-1
size: once
CDR3: ASWTANSPLH

J: TRBJ1-4
V: TRBV30
size: NA
CDR3: AWKATGGGEKLF

J: TRBJ2-7
V: TRBV5-5
size: NA
CDR3: ASSLEGTGTYEQY

J: TRBJ2-5
V: TRBV6-1
size: NA
CDR3: ASSGTGAQETQY

J: TRBJ2-3
V: TRBV9
size: NA
CDR3: ASSARLAGLTDTQY

J: TRBJ2-1
V: TRBV2
size: once
CDR3: ASSEGRGRNEQF

J: TRBJ2-5
V: TRBV27
size: NA
CDR3: ASSLNRGQTQY

J: TRBJ2-3
V: TRBV5-1
size: few
CDR3: ASRQGSTDTQY

J: TRBJ1-4
V: TRBV12-5
size: once
CDR3: ASGLLSGNEKLF

J: TRBJ2-5
V: TRBV7-9
size: NA
CDR3: ASSLATGTASGETQY

J: TRBJ2-7
V: TRBV27
size: NA
CDR3: ASSPLDRVHEQY

J: TRBJ1-1
V: TRBV19
size: NA
CDR3: ASSVGGNTEAF

J: TRBJ2-7
V: TRBV13
size: NA
CDR3: ASSSGLAGDSYEQY

J: TRBJ2-2
V: TRBV5-8
size: once
CDR3: ASSLGLAGPGELF

J: TRBJ2-1
V: TRBV6-1
size: NA
CDR3: ASSESTGYNEQF

J: TRBJ2-5
V: TRBV19
size: few
CDR3: ASSSGLNLPTQY

J: TRBJ2-7
V: TRBV30
size: NA
CDR3: AWSVPSGGFYEQY

J: TRBJ1-3
V: TRBV27
size: NA
CDR3: ASMGLPGNTIY

J: TRBJ1-2
V: TRBV29-1
size: NA
CDR3: SVAEENGYT

J: TRBJ2-5
V: TRBV6-5
size: NA
CDR3: ASGYRGRVNEQY

J: TRBJ2-3
V: TRBV5-6
size: NA
CDR3: ASSYQLAGGVDTQY

J: TRBJ2-2
V: TRBV2
size: NA
CDR3: ASSEAAFTGELF

J: TRBJ2-5
V: TRBV7-9
size: NA
CDR3: ASSHQRKSDQETQY

J: TRBJ1-5
V: TRBV6-1
size: NA
CDR3: ASREQGLSQPQH

J: TRBJ2-1
V: TRBV10-2
size: NA
CDR3: ASSVERELSRQF

J: TRBJ1-2
V: TRBV5-1
size: NA
CDR3: ASSLDYGGNYGYT

J: TRBJ2-3
V: TRBV7-7
size: NA
CDR3: ASSLVPVDTQY

J: TRBJ2-7
V: TRBV5-1
size: NA
CDR3: ASSVETGLAGGRGEQY

J: TRBJ2-7
V: TRBV9
size: NA
CDR3: ASSVEQGFSYEQY